This TCR beta chain was recorded in a study of shared clonotypes between healthy human individuals (dated by TCRdb to 2019 to 2021). Regarding the study in general: A couple of women and three men aged 18 to 49 years were included in the cohort. For each donor, CD4 naive and CD4 memory were each run on three plates, CD8 naive on two plates, and CD8 memory on one plate. To increase sequencing depth and limit assay-specific biases, different laboratories used diverse techniques to prepare libraries and sequence TCR repertoires. To estimate repertoire size and how much clonotypes are shared between individuals, the study performed deep sequencing of blood TCR repertoires from about five healthy adults. Leukapheresis yielded between about 0.9 and 9.5 billion PBMCs per donor. Results and caveats for the whole study, not just this receptor: Larger estimated clonotype richness was generally found for naive subsets than for memory subsets. Even with the large sequencing depth, rarefaction of the sorted-subset datasets indicated that sequencing was incomplete. Because the study included only a small number of donors, the genetic and exposure-history diversity represented was limited. Compared with non-shared clonotypes, clonotypes shared by all four sorted-subset donors had higher generation probabilities. Sampling was restricted to blood, and TCR repertoires in tissues likely differ from the TCR repertoires found in blood. Sharing across a few donors was observed for approximately 5% of naive CD4, about 4% of naive CD8, 2.3% of memory CD4, and about 0.39% of memory CD8 clonotypes. Pairwise subsampling led to the expectation that sequencing depth would affect the degree of clonotype sharing among donors.

The donors were healthy, HIV-negative adults who had no recently reported acute infections or vaccinations. Every donor was a Caucasian adult living in Nashville, Tennessee, USA. CD4+ T cells were enriched by magnetic negative selection; naive cells were then positively selected on CD45RA, and the negative fraction formed the memory subset. Blood was collected by leukapheresis, and PBMCs were isolated by Ficoll-Histopaque density gradient centrifugation and then cryopreserved in liquid nitrogen vapor phase. Analytical flow cytometry was used to check the purity and quantity of every magnetically sorted T cell population. Genomic DNA was isolated from every sorted fraction and measured by UV absorbance on a Nanodrop 2000c. TCR CDR3 regions were amplified from genomic DNA by multiplex PCR using the deep immunoSEQ assay. Extracted genomic DNA from each cell subset was distributed evenly across all wells of several immunoSEQ 96-well plates, and each plate was treated as a replicate. For sorted subsets, about 0.2 ug genomic DNA, equal to 30,000 to 35,000 T cell genomes, was loaded into each replicate PCR. The purified libraries were quantified using a Qubit 3.0 fluorometer, sized with a Bioanalyzer 2100, and then quantified again using the KAPA Library Quantification kit. Every immunoSEQ 96-well plate was sequenced on a dedicated single-read 150-cycle Illumina NextSeq 550 flow cell. The authors' analysis ran thus. Because only junctional sequences without quality scores were contained in the immunoSEQ output, filtering matching that applied to full-length reads could not be performed. Sequences were annotated with PyIR, a Python wrapper for IgBLAST v1.9, using IMGT germline references to assign V/J genes and CDR3. Reads were filtered out if the reads had weak V/J assignments (E-value above 1e-6), no CDR3, stop codons, out-of-frame junctions, or ambiguous translated residues. V3J clonotypes were defined by identical inferred V gene, J gene, and CDR3 amino acid sequence. Percentage overlap between repertoires was calculated by dividing the number of shared unique clonotypes by the size of the smaller repertoire. RTK rarefaction, the Chao1 estimator, and Recon v2.1 estimates of unobserved clonotypes were used to assess repertoire richness. OLGA was used to compute generation probabilities for all TCRbeta clonotypes that the gDNA method yielded from several donors. TCRdb carries this immuneACCESS record with in-frame sequences only. Its versions omit some clonotypes, under half of them owing to an unresolved V gene in the studies checked, with the rest unexplained. The V and J calls and clone size come from that table; D and trimming were worked out from the DNA. The table for this sample lists roughly 2.6 million clones; roughly 92% of them were counted only once. Around 0.14% of the sample rests with the top ten.

This clone was detected only a few times. Its recognized antigen is unknown. No clone much larger than this one lies a single base away; base qualities are absent. The TCR originated in a man aged 18 to 30 in good health. The sequenced sample was naive CD4+ T cells sorted from blood. Read against the paper, the sample's cell subset or site label means: CD45RA+ positively selected.

For the CDR3, the sequence is CSVHRAANTEAFF. The nucleotides are TGCAGCGTTCATCGAGCTGCGAACACTGAAGCTTTCTTT. The sequence is built from TRBV29-1 and TRBJ1-1; no D segment can be confidently identified. CDR1 and CDR2, per the germline V gene, are SQVTM and ANQGSEA. At the junction V is shortened by 5 bases and J by 1 base, with 11 bases in between. Taken from cysteine to phenylalanine, the CDR3 has 13 residues. The entry retains the CDR3 DNA only, 39 bases that are in frame from base 1.